This T cell receptor beta chain is from a study of chemoradiotherapy in HPV16-positive cancers. Study-level findings and limits: Candidate HPV-specific clones and E7-related TCR motifs grew in tumor during treatment. The functional HPV-specific definition rests on just a couple of HPV16-positive patients. Better recurrence-free survival went with HPV-responsive T-cell expansion in HPV16-positive patients.

Germline V gives CDR1 SGHKS, CDR2 YYEKEE (reference sequence). The V gene lost 4 bases and the J gene lost 2 bases, with 13 bases spanning the gap. The CDR3 covers 15 residues. On this clone: What it binds is not known.

Over chemoradiotherapy, repertoires were sampled more than once. The method was immunoSEQ multiplex PCR; TCRdb's version includes in-frame clones alone and lacks a portion of them. The sample shows roughly 12,000 clones, around 71% of them seen only once. The sequence was obtained from a human donor with HPV-associated anogenital cancer. This chain connects TRBV5-5 to TRBJ1-5, with D perhaps TRBD1 (6 bases). Sample collection was performed from a patient who underwent chemoradiotherapy. The CDR3 DNA sequence: TGTGCCAGCAGCGAAGGGGGTACCGGCAATCAGCCCCAGCATTTT. Its translation is CASSEGGTGNQPQHF.